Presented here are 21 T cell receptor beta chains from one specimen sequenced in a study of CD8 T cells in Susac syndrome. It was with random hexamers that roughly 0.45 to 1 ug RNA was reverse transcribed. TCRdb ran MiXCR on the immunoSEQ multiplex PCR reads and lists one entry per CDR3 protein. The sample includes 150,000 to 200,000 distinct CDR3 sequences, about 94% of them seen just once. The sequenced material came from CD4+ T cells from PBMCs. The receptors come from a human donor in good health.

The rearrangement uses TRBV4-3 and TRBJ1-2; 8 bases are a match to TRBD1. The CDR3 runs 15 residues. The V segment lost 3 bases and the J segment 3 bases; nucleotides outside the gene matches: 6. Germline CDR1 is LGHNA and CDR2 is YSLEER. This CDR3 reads CASSQSDRGHYGYTF. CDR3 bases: TGCGCCAGCAGCCAGAGCGACAGGGGCCACTATGGCTACACCTTC.

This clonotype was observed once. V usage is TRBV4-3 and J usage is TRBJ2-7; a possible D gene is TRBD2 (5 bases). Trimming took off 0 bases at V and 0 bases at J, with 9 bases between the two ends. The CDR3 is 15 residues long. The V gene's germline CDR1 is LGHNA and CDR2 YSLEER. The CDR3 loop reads CASSQDRDISYEQYF. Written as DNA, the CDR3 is TGCGCCAGCAGCCAAGATCGGGATATCTCCTACGAGCAGTACTTC.

The CDR3 spells CAWSMADTQYF. CDR3 nucleotides: TGTGCCTGGAGTATGGCAGATACGCAGTATTTT. This sequence joins TRBV30 and TRBJ2-3; D is uncertain. The CDR3 totals 11 residues. Trimming cost V 2 bases and J 4 bases, with 4 bases left between them. Germline CDR1 reads GTSNPN; CDR2 reads SVGIG (reference sequence).

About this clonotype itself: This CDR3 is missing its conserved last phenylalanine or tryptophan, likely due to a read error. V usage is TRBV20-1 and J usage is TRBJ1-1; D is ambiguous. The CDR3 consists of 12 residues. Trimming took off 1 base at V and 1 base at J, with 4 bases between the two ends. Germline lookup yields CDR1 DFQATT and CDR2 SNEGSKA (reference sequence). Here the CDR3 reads CSARGPNTEAFL. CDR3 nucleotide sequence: TGCAGTGCTAGAGGACCGAACACTGAAGCTTTCCTT.

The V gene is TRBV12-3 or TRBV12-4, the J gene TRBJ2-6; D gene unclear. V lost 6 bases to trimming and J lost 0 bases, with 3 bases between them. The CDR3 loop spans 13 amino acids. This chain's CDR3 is CASSHSGANVLTF. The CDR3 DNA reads TGTGCCAGCAGCCACTCTGGGGCCAACGTCCTGACTTTC.

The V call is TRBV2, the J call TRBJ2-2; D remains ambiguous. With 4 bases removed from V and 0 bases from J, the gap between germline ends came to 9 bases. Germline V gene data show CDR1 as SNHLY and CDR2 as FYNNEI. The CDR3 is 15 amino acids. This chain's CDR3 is CASSVHISNTGELFF. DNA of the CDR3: TGTGCCAGCAGTGTACACATCTCGAACACCGGGGAGCTGTTTTTT.

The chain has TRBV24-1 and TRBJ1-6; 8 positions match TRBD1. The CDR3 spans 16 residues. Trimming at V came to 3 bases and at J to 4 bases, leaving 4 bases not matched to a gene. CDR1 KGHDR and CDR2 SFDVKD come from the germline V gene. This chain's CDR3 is CATSDPGTGYNSPLHF. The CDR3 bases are TGTGCCACCAGTGATCCGGGGACAGGTTATAATTCACCCCTCCACTTT.

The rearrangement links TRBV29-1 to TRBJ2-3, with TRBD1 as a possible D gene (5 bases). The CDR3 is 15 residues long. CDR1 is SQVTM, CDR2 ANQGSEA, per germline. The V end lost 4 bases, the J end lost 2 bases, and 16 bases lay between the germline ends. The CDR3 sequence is CSVGVGAANTDTQYF. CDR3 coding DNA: TGCAGCGTTGGCGTTGGGGCAGCAAACACAGATACGCAGTATTTT.

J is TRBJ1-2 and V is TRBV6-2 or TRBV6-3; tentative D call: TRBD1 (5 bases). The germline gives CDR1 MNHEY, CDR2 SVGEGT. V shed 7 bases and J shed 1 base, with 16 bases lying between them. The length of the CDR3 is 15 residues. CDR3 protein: CASIPRPRDNYGYTF. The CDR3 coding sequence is TGTGCCAGCATCCCCCGACCCAGGGATAACTATGGCTACACCTTC.

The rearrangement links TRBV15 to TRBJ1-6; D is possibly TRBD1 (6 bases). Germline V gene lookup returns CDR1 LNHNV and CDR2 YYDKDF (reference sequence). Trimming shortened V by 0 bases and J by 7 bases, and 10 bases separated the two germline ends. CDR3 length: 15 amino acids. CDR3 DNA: TGTGCCACCAGCAGAGATTCACAGGGCAATTCACCCCTCCACTTT. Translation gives CATSRDSQGNSPLHF.

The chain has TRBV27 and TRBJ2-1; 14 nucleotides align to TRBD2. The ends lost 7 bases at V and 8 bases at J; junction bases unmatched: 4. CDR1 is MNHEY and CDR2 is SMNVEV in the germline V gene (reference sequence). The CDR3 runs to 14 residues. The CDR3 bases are TGTGCCAGCAAAGGGACTAGCGGGGGCTATGAGCAGTTCTTC. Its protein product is CASKGTSGGYEQFF.

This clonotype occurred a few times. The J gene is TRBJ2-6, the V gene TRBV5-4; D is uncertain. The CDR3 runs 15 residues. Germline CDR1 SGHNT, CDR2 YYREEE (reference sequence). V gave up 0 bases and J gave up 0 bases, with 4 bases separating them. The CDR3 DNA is TGTGCCAGCAGCTTGGATAGCTCTGGGGCCAACGTCCTGACTTTC. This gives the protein CASSLDSSGANVLTF. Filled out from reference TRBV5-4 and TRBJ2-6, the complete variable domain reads ETGVTQSPTHLIKTRGQQVTLRCSSQSGHNTVSWYQQALGQGPQFIFQYYREEENGRGNFPPRFSGLQFPNYSSELNVNALELDDSALYLCASSLDSSGANVLTFGAGSRLTVL.

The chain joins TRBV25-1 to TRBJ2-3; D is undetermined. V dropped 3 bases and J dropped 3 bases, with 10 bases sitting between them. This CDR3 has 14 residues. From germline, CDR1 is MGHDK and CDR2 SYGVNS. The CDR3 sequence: CASSDTSGTDTQYF. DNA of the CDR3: TGTGCCAGCAGTGACACCTCCGGGACAGATACGCAGTATTTT.

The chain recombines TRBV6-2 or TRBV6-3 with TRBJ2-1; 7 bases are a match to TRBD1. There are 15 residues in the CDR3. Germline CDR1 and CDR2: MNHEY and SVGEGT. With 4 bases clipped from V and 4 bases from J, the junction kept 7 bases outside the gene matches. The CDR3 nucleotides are TGTGCCAGCAGTTCCGGGACAGCCTTTTACAATGAGCAGTTCTTC. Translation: CASSSGTAFYNEQFF.

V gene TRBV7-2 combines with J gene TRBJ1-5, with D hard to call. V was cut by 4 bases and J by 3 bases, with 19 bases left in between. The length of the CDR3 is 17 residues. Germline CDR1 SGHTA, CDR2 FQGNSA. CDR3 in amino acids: CASSSGGGIGINQPQHF. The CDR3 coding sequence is TGTGCCAGCAGCTCCGGCGGAGGCATCGGCATCAATCAGCCCCAGCATTTT.

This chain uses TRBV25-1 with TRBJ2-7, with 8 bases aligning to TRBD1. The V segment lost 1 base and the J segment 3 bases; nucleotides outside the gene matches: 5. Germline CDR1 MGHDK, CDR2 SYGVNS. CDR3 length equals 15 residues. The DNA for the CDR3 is TGTGCCAGCAGTGAATCCGGGACAGGTCACTACGAGCAGTACTTC. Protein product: CASSESGTGHYEQYF.

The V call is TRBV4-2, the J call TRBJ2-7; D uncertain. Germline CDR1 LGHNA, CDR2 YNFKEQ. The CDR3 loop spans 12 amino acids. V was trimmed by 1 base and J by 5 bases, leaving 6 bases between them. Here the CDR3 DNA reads TGTGCCAGCAGCCAAGTCGACCACGAGCAGTACTTC. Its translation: CASSQVDHEQYF.

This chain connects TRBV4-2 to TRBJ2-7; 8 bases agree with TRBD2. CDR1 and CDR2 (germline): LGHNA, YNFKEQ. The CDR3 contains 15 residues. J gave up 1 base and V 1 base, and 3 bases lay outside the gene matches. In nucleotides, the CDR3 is TGTGCCAGCAGCCAAGTAGGGACTAGTTCCTACGAGCAGTACTTC. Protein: CASSQVGTSSYEQYF.

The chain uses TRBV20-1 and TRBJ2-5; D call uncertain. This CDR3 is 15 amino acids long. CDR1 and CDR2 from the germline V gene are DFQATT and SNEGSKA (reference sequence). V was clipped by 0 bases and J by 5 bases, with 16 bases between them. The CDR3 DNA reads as TGCAGTGCTAGAGATCCCTCTGGGTATGGGGAGACCCAGTACTTC. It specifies CSARDPSGYGETQYF.

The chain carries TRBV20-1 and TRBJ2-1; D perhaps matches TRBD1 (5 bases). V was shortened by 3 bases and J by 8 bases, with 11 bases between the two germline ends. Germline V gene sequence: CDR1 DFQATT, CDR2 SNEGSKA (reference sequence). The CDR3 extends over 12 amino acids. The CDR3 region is CSASIRDDEQFF. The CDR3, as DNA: TGCAGTGCTAGTATCAGGGATGATGAGCAGTTCTTC.

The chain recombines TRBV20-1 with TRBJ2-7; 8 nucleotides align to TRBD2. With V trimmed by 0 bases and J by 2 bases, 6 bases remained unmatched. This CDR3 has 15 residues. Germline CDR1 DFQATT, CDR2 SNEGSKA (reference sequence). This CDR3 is CSARELIAGPYEQYF. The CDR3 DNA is TGCAGTGCTAGAGAGTTAATAGCGGGGCCCTACGAGCAGTACTTC.